The following is a T cell receptor (beta chain) sequence with its context. The data derive from a study of cytomegalovirus exposure and HLA in healthy donors. Across the whole study: An earlier analysis identified fewer than 130 million unique TCR beta sequences in about 200 million T cells.

A multiplex PCR was run with 60 Vbeta primers and 13 Jbeta primers. Original methodology: Counted up in a later analysis, unique TCR beta chains came to some 72 million, with around 11 million shared. TCRdb's copy holds only in-frame clones and misses some; the assay was immunoSEQ multiplex PCR. V and J calls and clone size are as listed in that table; D and trimming were resolved from the DNA. The data contain over 200,000 clones, more than 70% of them singletons. The CDR3 contains 14 residues. Germline-derived CDR1 and CDR2 are SQVTM and ANQGSEA. Trimming cost V 6 bases and J 1 base; bases outside gene matches: 9.

Sequences were obtained from PBMCs. The TCR comes from a human donor in good health. This chain connects TRBV29-1 to TRBJ2-7; 7 nucleotides match TRBD1. The CDR3 bases are TGCAGCGTGAGGGGACAGACGACTTCCTACGAGCAGTACTTC. This codes for CSVRGQTTSYEQYF.